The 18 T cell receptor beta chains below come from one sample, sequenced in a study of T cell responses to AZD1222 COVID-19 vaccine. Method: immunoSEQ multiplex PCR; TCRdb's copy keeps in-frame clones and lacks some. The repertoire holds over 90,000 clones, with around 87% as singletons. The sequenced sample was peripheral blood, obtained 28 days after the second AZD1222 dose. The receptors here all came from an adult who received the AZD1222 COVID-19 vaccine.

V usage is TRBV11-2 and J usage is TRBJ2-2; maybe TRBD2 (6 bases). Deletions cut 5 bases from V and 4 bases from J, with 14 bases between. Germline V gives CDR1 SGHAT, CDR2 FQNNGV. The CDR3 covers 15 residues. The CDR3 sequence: CASSLPGSSTGELFF. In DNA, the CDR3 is TGTGCCAGCAGCCTCCCCGGGAGTTCCACCGGGGAGCTGTTTTTT.

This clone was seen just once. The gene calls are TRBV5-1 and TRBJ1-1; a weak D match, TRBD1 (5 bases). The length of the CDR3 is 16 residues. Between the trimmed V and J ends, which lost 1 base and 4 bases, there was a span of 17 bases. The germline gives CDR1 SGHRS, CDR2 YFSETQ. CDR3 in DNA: TGCGCCAGCAGCTTGAGTCTGGGCAGGGCGACCACTGAAGCTTTCTTT. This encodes CASSLSLGRATTEAFF.

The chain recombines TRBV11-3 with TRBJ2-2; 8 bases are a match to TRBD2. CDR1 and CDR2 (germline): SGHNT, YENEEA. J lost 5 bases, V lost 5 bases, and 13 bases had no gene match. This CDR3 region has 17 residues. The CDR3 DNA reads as TGTGCCAGCAGCCCCGCAATCGGGACTAGTTGGACCGGGGAGCTGTTTTTT. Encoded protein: CASSPAIGTSWTGELFF.

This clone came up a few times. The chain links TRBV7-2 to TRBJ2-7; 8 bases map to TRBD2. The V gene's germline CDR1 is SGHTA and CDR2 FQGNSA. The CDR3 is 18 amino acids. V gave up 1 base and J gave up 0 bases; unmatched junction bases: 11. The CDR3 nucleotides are TGTGCCAGCAGCTTAGTGGCTGTCTCGGGAGGGAACTCCTACGAGCAGTACTTC. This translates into CASSLVAVSGGNSYEQYF.

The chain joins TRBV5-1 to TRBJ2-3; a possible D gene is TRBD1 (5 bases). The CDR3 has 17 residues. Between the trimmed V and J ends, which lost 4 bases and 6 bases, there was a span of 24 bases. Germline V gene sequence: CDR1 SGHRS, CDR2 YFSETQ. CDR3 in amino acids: CASSPRMGLLGSDTQYF. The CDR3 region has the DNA TGCGCCAGCAGCCCTAGGATGGGGCTATTAGGATCCGATACGCAGTATTTT.

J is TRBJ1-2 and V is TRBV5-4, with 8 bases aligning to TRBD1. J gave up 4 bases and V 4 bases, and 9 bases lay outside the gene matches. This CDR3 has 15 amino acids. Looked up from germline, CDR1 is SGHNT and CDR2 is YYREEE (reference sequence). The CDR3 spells CASSPTGQEIYGYTF. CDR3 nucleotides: TGTGCCAGCAGCCCAACGGGACAGGAGATCTATGGCTACACCTTC.

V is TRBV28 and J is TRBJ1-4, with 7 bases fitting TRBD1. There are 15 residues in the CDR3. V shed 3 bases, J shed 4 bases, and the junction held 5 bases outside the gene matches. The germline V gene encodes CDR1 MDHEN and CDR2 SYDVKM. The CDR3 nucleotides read TGTGCCAGCAGTTTTTGGACAGGCTTTAATGAAAAACTGTTTTTT. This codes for CASSFWTGFNEKLFF. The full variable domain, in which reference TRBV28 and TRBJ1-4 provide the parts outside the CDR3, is DVKVTQSSRYLVKRTGEKVFLECVQDMDHENMFWYRQDPGLGLRLIYFSYDVKMKEKGDIPEGYSVSREKKERFSLILESASTNQTSMYLCASSFWTGFNEKLFFGSGTQLSVL.

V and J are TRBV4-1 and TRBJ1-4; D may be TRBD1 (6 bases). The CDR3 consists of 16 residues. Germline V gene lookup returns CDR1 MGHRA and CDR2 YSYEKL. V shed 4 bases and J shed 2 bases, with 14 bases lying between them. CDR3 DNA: TGCGCCAGCAGCCTTCAGGGGAAGCTTACTAATGAAAAACTGTTTTTT. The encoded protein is CASSLQGKLTNEKLFF.

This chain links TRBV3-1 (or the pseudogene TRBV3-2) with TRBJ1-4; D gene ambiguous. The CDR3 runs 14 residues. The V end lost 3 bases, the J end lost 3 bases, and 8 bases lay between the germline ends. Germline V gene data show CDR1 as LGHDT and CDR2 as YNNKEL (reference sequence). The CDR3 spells CASSHQGSNEKLFF. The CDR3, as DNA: TGTGCCAGCAGCCATCAAGGGTCTAATGAAAAACTGTTTTTT.

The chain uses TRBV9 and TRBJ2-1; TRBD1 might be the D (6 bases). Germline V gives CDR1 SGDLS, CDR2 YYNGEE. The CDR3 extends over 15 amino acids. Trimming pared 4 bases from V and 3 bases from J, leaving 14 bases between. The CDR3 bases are TGTGCCAGCAGCCTTGCCGAGGGGGTCTACAATGAGCAGTTCTTC. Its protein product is CASSLAEGVYNEQFF.

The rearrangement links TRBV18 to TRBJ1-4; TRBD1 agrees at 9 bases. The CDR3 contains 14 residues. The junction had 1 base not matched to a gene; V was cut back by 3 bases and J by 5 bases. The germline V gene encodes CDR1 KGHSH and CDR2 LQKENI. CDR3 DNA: TGTGCCAGCTCACCCGGGACAGGGAATGAAAAACTGTTTTTT. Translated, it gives CASSPGTGNEKLFF.

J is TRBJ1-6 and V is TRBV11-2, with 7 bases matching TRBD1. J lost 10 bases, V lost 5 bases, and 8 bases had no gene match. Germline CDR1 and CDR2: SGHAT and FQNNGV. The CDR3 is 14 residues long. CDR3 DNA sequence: TGTGCCAGCAGCCCAGCGACAGGGCCCTCACCCCTCCACTTT. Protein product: CASSPATGPSPLHF.

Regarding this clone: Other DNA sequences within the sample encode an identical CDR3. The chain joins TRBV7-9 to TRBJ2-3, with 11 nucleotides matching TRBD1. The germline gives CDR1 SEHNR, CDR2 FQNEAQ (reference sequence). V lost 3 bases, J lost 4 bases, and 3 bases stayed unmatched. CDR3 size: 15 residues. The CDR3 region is CASSFGTGGADTQYF. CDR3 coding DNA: TGTGCCAGCAGCTTCGGGACAGGGGGAGCAGATACGCAGTATTTT. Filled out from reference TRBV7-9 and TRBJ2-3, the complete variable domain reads DTGVSQNPRHKITKRGQNVTFRCDPISEHNRLYWYRQTLGQGPEFLTYFQNEAQLEKSRLLSDRFSAERPKGSFSTLEIQRTEQGDSAMYLCASSFGTGGADTQYFGPGTRLTVL.

DNA of the CDR3: TGTGCCAGCAGCTTGGGCTTAAGCAATCAGCCCCAGCATTTT. This sequence encodes CASSLGLSNQPQHF. The chain recombines TRBV5-6 with TRBJ1-5; no clear D. Trimming pared 0 bases from V and 1 base from J, leaving 5 bases between. Germline CDR1 and CDR2: SGHDT and YYEEEE. The CDR3 runs 14 residues.

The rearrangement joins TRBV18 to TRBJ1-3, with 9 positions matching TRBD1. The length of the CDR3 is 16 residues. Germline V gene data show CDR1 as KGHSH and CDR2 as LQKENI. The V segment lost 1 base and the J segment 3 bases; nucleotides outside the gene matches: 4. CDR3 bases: TGTGCCAGCTCACCACAGGGACAGGGAAGTGGAAACACCATATATTTT. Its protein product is CASSPQGQGSGNTIYF.

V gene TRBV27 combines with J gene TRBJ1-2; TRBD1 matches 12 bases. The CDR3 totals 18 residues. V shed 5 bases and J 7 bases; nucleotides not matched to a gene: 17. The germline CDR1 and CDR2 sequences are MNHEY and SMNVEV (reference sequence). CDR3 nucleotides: TGTGCCAGCAGTCCGGGGCTCTGGGACAGGGGGCCAAATAGTGGCTACACCTTC. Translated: CASSPGLWDRGPNSGYTF.

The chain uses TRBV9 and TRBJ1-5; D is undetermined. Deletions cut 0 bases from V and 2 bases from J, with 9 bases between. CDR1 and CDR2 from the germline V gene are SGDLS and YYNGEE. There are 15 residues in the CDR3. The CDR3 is CASSVGPDGNQPQHF. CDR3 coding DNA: TGTGCCAGCAGCGTAGGTCCCGACGGCAATCAGCCCCAGCATTTT.

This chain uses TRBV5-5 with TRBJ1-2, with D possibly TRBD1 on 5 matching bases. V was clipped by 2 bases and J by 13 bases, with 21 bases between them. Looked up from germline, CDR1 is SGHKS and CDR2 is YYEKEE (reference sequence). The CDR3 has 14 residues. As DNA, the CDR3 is TGTGCCAGCAGCTTTTTGACAGACCCGGTTGCATCCACCTTC. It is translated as CASSFLTDPVASTF.